This T cell receptor beta chain was captured in a study of T cell responses to AZD1222 COVID-19 vaccine. The CDR3 runs to 14 residues. Germline V CDR1 and CDR2: MDHEN, SYDVKM. V was shortened by 3 bases and J by 0 bases, with 5 bases between the two germline ends. Method: immunoSEQ multiplex PCR; TCRdb's copy keeps in-frame clones and lacks some. This sample has approximately 80,000 clones, with roughly 85% found just once. The chain is built from TRBV28 and TRBJ1-4; D not certain. This sample comprised peripheral blood, obtained 28 days after the second AZD1222 dose. The sequence derives from an adult who received the AZD1222 COVID-19 vaccine. For the CDR3, the DNA is TGTGCCAGCAGTTTTGGAGCAACTAATGAAAAACTGTTTTTT. As protein: CASSFGATNEKLFF.